Listed here are 18 T cell receptor beta chains from one sample, sequenced in a study of control samples from healthy donors and cancer patients (dated by TCRdb to about 2020). Libraries were constructed by the immunoSEQ multiplex PCR assay. TCRdb obtained this table from immuneACCESS and retained in-frame rearrangements with V and J assigned. These tables miss some clones; where compared with another copy, unresolved V genes account for less than half of the shortfall, and the remainder is unexplained. This sample comprises 120,000 or so clones, roughly 87% of them detected only once. The ten largest clones take up 7% to 10% of the sample. The sequenced sample consisted of blood. Source of these receptors: a man aged 35 to 55 in good health.

The rearrangement links TRBV7-2 to TRBJ1-1, with D possibly TRBD1 on 6 matching bases. Trimming removed 1 base at V and 3 bases at J, with 9 bases between. There are 14 residues in the CDR3. CDR1 and CDR2 (germline): SGHTA, FQGNSA. CDR3 sequence: CASSLDPGDTEAFF. The CDR3 bases are TGTGCCAGCAGCTTAGACCCAGGGGACACTGAAGCTTTCTTT. The whole variable domain, filled in from reference TRBV7-2 and TRBJ1-1, reads GAGVSQSPSNKVTEKGKDVELRCDPISGHTALYWYRQSLGQGLEFLIYFQGNSAPDKSGLPSDRFSAERTGGSVSTLTIQRTQQEDSAVYLCASSLDPGDTEAFFGQGTRLTVV.

The V call is TRBV27, the J call TRBJ1-6; unclear D gene. This CDR3 is built from 13 residues. V was pared by 3 bases and J by 11 bases, with 11 bases between. Per germline, CDR1 MNHEY and CDR2 SMNVEV (reference sequence). In nucleotides, the CDR3 is TGTGCCAGCAGTTTGAGTGAACGACCACCCCTCCACTTT. Protein product: CASSLSERPPLHF.

The V and J genes are TRBV5-6 and TRBJ1-1, with a weak D call TRBD1 (6 bases). Between the trimmed V and J ends, which lost 4 bases and 3 bases, there was a span of 19 bases. The CDR3 sequence is 16 residues long. Germline V lookup: CDR1 SGHDT, CDR2 YYEEEE. The CDR3 loop reads CASSRDWGQTHTEAFF. In DNA, the CDR3 is TGTGCCAGCAGCCGCGATTGGGGGCAGACACACACTGAAGCTTTCTTT.

This chain links TRBV5-1 with TRBJ2-7; a weak D match, TRBD1 (6 bases). The CDR3 has 15 residues. Trimming removed 0 bases from V and 2 bases from J, with 12 bases in between. Germline V CDR1 and CDR2: SGHRS, YFSETQ. DNA for the CDR3: TGCGCCAGCAGCTTGGTAGGGGGAAGCACCTACGAGCAGTACTTC. Its protein product is CASSLVGGSTYEQYF.

This sequence joins TRBV30 and TRBJ1-5; TRBD1 aligns across 9 bases. Germline CDR1 reads GTSNPN; CDR2 reads SVGIG (reference sequence). The V gene end was trimmed by 3 bases and the J gene end by 0 bases; junction bases not matched to a gene: 9. CDR3 length: 17 residues. The CDR3 bases are TGTGCCTGGAGGACGTGGGACAGGGCGTATAGCAATCAGCCCCAGCATTTT. Its protein is CAWRTWDRAYSNQPQHF.

The chain links TRBV30 to TRBJ2-6, with TRBD1 identical over 12 bases. The germline V gene has CDR1 GTSNPN and CDR2 SVGIG (reference sequence). This CDR3 has 17 residues. Trimming at V came to 4 bases and at J to 3 bases, leaving 7 bases not matched to a gene. The CDR3 is CAWKTGQGAGGANVLTF. The CDR3 DNA is TGTGCCTGGAAGACGGGACAGGGGGCAGGTGGGGCCAACGTCCTGACTTTC.

This clone was observed a single time. V gene TRBV28 combines with J gene TRBJ1-1; 11 positions match TRBD1. V dropped 8 bases and J dropped 5; count of bases not matched to a gene: 7. This CDR3 has 14 residues. CDR1 MDHEN and CDR2 SYDVKM come from the germline V gene. Written as DNA, the CDR3 is TGTGCCAGCCGTCTGGACAGGGGGCGGACTGAAGCTTTCTTT. Its translation is CASRLDRGRTEAFF.

The CDR3, as DNA: TGCGCCAGCAGCCCCCTAGGGACTTCTGGGGCCAACGTCCTGACTTTC. This encodes CASSPLGTSGANVLTF. This chain connects TRBV5-1 to TRBJ2-6, with D perhaps matching TRBD2 (6 bases). The germline V and J ends were trimmed by 4 bases and 1 base, with 12 bases remaining between them. Per the germline V gene, CDR1 is SGHRS and CDR2 is YFSETQ. The CDR3 runs to 16 residues.

The chain recombines TRBV24-1 with TRBJ1-1, with 10 bases identical to TRBD1. In germline, CDR1 is KGHDR, CDR2 SFDVKD. CDR3 length equals 15 residues. The junction had 4 bases not matched to a gene; V was cut back by 3 bases and J by 4 bases. This chain's CDR3 is CATSDRQGAGTEAFF. CDR3 nucleotide sequence: TGTGCCACCAGTGATAGACAGGGGGCTGGCACTGAAGCTTTCTTT.

V and J are TRBV14 and TRBJ1-1; D unclear. Germline loops: CDR1 SGHDN, CDR2 FVKESK. The V end lost 1 base, the J end lost 4 bases, and 10 bases lay between the germline ends. There are 14 residues in the CDR3. CDR3 coding DNA: TGTGCCAGCAGCCAAGCCCCTTGGGTCACTGAAGCTTTCTTT. Translation: CASSQAPWVTEAFF.

This chain uses TRBV5-1 with TRBJ1-3; no clear D. V lost 0 bases and J 0 bases, leaving 7 bases between the germline ends. The CDR3 covers 15 residues. Germline V gene data show CDR1 as SGHRS and CDR2 as YFSETQ. This chain's CDR3 is CASSLAARSGNTIYF. The DNA of the CDR3 is TGCGCCAGCAGCTTGGCAGCCCGCTCTGGAAACACCATATATTTT.

The chain uses TRBV5-6 and TRBJ1-5; D uncertain. The length of the CDR3 is 12 residues. Trimming shortened V by 1 base and J by 6 bases, and 5 bases separated the two germline ends. The germline V gene has CDR1 SGHDT and CDR2 YYEEEE. The CDR3 is CASSLFSQPQHF. In DNA form, the CDR3 reads TGTGCCAGCAGCTTGTTCTCTCAGCCCCAGCATTTT.

The chain joins TRBV20-1 to TRBJ2-4; no reliable D call. The germline V gene encodes CDR1 DFQATT and CDR2 SNEGSKA (reference sequence). This CDR3 spans 11 amino acids. The V and J ends lost 8 bases and 7 bases respectively, with 12 bases between them. For the CDR3, the DNA is TGCAGTTTCCTGGGTGGGAACATTCAGTACTTC. This sequence encodes CSFLGGNIQYF.

The chain employs TRBV7-2 and TRBJ1-2, with D possibly being TRBD1 (6 bases). Trimming left V 5 bases short and J 1 base short, with 8 bases between. CDR1 is SGHTA, CDR2 FQGNSA, per germline. The CDR3 sequence is 13 residues long. In nucleotides, the CDR3 is TGTGCCAGCAGCCAGGGGAGTAACTATGGCTACACCTTC. Translating gives CASSQGSNYGYTF.

V is TRBV9 and J is TRBJ1-5, with TRBD1 as a possible D gene (6 bases). The CDR3 spans 15 residues. Germline CDR1 reads SGDLS; CDR2 reads YYNGEE. V dropped 0 bases and J dropped 6 bases, with 13 bases sitting between them. CDR3 amino acids: CASSVGGGFLQPQHF. The CDR3 nucleotides are TGTGCCAGCAGCGTAGGAGGGGGGTTCCTTCAGCCCCAGCATTTT.

The gene calls are TRBV11-3 and TRBJ1-2, with D possibly matching TRBD1 (5 bases). CDR3 length: 12 amino acids. The ends were cut back, 5 bases at V and 7 bases at J, with 11 bases in the middle. CDR1 and CDR2 (germline): SGHNT, YENEEA. The CDR3 protein is CASSPGSFGYTF. The CDR3 bases are TGTGCCAGCAGCCCAGGGTCCTTTGGCTACACCTTC.

The chain employs TRBV2 and TRBJ1-2, with D unclear. Germline loops: CDR1 SNHLY, CDR2 FYNNEI. Trimming shortened V by 7 bases and J by 5 bases, and 8 bases separated the two germline ends. The CDR3 totals 11 residues. CDR3 sequence reads: CASTGEYGYTF. The CDR3 region has the DNA TGTGCCAGCACAGGTGAATATGGCTACACCTTC.

V and J are TRBV2 and TRBJ1-1; unclear D gene. CDR3 length equals 16 residues. Trimming took 3 bases from V and 1 from J, leaving 15 bases between them. CDR1 is SNHLY, CDR2 FYNNEI, per germline. The CDR3 loop is CASSDPYRPSNTEAFF. The CDR3 DNA reads TGTGCCAGCAGTGATCCTTACAGACCCTCGAACACTGAAGCTTTCTTT.